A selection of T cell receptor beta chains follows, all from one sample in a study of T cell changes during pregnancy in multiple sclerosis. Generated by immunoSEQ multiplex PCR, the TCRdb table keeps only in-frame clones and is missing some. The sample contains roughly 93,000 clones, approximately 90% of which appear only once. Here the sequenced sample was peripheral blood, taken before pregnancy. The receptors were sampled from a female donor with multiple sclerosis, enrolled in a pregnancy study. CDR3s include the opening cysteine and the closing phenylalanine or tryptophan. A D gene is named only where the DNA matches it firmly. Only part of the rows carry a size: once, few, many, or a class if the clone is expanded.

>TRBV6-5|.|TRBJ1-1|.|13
CASSLYRNTEAFF
TGTGCCAGCAGCCTCTATCGGAACACTGAAGCTTTCTTT
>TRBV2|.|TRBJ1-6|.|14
CASQGQPTNSPLHF
TGTGCCAGCCAAGGACAGCCTACTAATTCACCCCTCCACTTT
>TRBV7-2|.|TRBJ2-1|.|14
CASSSTLASREQFF
TGTGCCAGCAGCTCAACCCTAGCGAGTCGGGAGCAGTTCTTC
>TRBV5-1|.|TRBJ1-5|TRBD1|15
CASSWGQGEGQPQHF
TGCGCCAGCAGCTGGGGACAGGGGGAAGGTCAGCCCCAGCATTTT
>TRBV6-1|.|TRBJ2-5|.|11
CASSPTETQYF
TGTGCCAGCAGCCCCACTGAGACCCAGTACTTC
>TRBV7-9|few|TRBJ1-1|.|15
CASSLDAGLNTEAFF
TGTGCCAGCAGCTTAGATGCAGGGTTGAACACTGAAGCTTTCTTT
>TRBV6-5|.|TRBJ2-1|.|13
CASSPASYNEQFF
TGTGCCAGCAGCCCCGCGTCCTACAATGAGCAGTTCTTC
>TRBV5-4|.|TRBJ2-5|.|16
CASSWRTATFQETQYF
TGTGCCAGCAGCTGGAGGACAGCCACTTTTCAAGAGACCCAGTACTTC
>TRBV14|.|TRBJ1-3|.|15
CASSQDAGFGNTIYF
TGTGCCAGCAGCCAAGACGCAGGGTTTGGAAACACCATATATTTT
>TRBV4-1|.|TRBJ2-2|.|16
CASSQVPGANTGELFF
TGCGCCAGCAGCCAAGTTCCGGGGGCGAACACCGGGGAGCTGTTTTTT
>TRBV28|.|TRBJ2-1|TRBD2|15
CASSPGLAAYNEQFF
TGTGCCAGCAGCCCGGGACTAGCGGCCTACAATGAGCAGTTCTTC
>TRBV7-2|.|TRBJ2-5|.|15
CASSLPRGPQETQYF
TGTGCCAGCAGCTTACCGCGGGGGCCCCAAGAGACCCAGTACTTC
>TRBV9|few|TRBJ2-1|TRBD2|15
CASSSETSEGNEQFF
TGTGCCAGCAGCTCAGAGACTAGCGAGGGCAATGAGCAGTTCTTC
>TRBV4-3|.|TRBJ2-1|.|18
CASSQGMVLAALGNEQFF
TGCGCCAGCAGCCAAGGCATGGTACTTGCGGCCCTCGGCAATGAGCAGTTCTTC
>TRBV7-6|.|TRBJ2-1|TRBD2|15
CASSLGRTSGNWQFF
TGTGCCAGCAGCTTAGGGAGGACTAGCGGGAATTGGCAGTTCTTC
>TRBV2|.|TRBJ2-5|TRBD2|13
CASRLAAQETQYF
TGTGCCAGCAGGCTAGCGGCTCAAGAGACCCAGTACTTC
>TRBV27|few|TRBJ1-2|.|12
CASREGFYGYTF
TGTGCCAGCAGGGAGGGCTTCTATGGCTACACCTTC
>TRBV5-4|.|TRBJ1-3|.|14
CASSPTGNGNTIYF
TGTGCCAGCAGCCCTACAGGGAATGGAAACACCATATATTTT
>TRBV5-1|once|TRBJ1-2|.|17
CASSLVRTDPVNHGYTF
TGCGCCAGCAGCTTGGTCCGGACAGATCCCGTTAATCATGGCTACACCTTC
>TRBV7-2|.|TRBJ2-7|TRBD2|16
CASSIYSGRLFNEQYF
TGTGCCAGCAGTATCTATAGCGGGAGATTATTCAACGAGCAGTACTTC
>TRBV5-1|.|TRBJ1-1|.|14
CASTVTGVNTEAFF
TGCGCCAGCACCGTGACAGGAGTAAACACTGAAGCTTTCTTT
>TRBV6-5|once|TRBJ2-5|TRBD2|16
CASSYSLAGGRETQYF
TGTGCCAGCAGTTACTCGTTAGCGGGGGGGCGGGAGACCCAGTACTTC
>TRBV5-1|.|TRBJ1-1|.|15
CASSRTGPMNTEAFF
TGCGCCAGCAGCCGCACCGGTCCCATGAACACTGAAGCTTTCTTT
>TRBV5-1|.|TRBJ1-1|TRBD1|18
CASSLFSTGPGLNTEAFF
TGCGCCAGCAGCTTGTTCTCGACAGGGCCCGGCCTGAACACTGAAGCTTTCTTT
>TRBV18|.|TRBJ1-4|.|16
CASSPRGLATNEKLFF
TGTGCCAGCTCACCAAGAGGGTTGGCAACTAATGAAAAACTGTTTTTT
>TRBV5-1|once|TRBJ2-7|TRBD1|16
CASSQASGTGGYEQYF
TGCGCCAGCAGCCAGGCCTCCGGGACAGGGGGCTACGAGCAGTACTTC
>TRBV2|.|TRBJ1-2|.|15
CASSEGGRGSYGYTF
TGTGCCAGCAGTGAAGGGGGCAGGGGTAGTTATGGCTACACCTTC